This T cell receptor beta chain was recovered during a study of T cells in Graves' hyperthyroidism and ophthalmopathy. The study's findings and limits: Among thyroid clonotypes expanded above 0.001, most also appeared in blood. Prediction of ophthalmopathy progression came a median approximately 6.6 months pre-onset.

This clonotype was counted a few times. Its specificity is unknown. Germline CDR1 and CDR2: SGHRS and YFSETQ. Trimming took off 3 bases at V and 0 bases at J, with 10 bases between the two ends. The CDR3 consists of 15 residues. Amplified regions were TCR beta CDR3 sequences from RNA transcripts. The study used the HTBI primer set for a first-round RT-PCR of the TCR CDR3. Each CDR3 protein gets one entry after TCRdb re-called the multiplex PCR reads with MiXCR. The sample consists of 350,000 or so distinct CDR3 sequences, 21% of them appearing once. Graves' hyperthyroidism showing no ophthalmopathy progression within 18 months was considered stable. Thyroid ultrasound and orbital computed tomography, with clinical symptoms and serum thyroxine and TRAb, informed diagnoses.

Specimen: blood. This sequence was found in a woman between 45 and 65 years old with Graves' hyperthyroidism. V and J are TRBV5-1 and TRBJ1-3; maybe TRBD1 (5 bases). CDR3 residues: CASSSGRTSGNTIYF. The DNA of the CDR3 is TGCGCCAGCAGCTCGGGACGGACCTCTGGAAACACCATATATTTT. The full variable domain, completed using reference TRBV5-1 and TRBJ1-3, is KAGVTQTPRYLIKTRGQQVTLSCSPISGHRSVSWYQQTPGQGLQFLFEYFSETQRNKGNFPGRFSGRQFSNSRSEMNVSTLELGDSALYLCASSSGRTSGNTIYFGEGSWLTVV.